This record looks at one T cell receptor beta chain sequence and its context. Profiling relied on immunoSEQ multiplex PCR, and the TCRdb table lists in-frame clones only, not all of them. The sample contains approximately 170,000 clones, 86% of which appear only once. This specimen comes from a study of blood T cell repertoires in COVID-19. Study context: In each case, the material was cDNA or gDNA derived from T cells, B-cell-depleted T cells, or PBMCs.

The CDR3 contains 14 residues. Trimming removed 0 bases at V and 3 bases at J, with 7 bases between. CDR1 SGDLS and CDR2 YYNGEE come from the germline V gene. The TCR originated in a man in his 70s with acute or convalescent COVID-19. Sequenced: peripheral blood. The rearrangement uses TRBV9 and TRBJ1-3; D ambiguous. CDR3 DNA sequence: TGTGCCAGCAGCGTAGCGGGAATTGGAAACACCATATATTTT. This gives the protein CASSVAGIGNTIYF.